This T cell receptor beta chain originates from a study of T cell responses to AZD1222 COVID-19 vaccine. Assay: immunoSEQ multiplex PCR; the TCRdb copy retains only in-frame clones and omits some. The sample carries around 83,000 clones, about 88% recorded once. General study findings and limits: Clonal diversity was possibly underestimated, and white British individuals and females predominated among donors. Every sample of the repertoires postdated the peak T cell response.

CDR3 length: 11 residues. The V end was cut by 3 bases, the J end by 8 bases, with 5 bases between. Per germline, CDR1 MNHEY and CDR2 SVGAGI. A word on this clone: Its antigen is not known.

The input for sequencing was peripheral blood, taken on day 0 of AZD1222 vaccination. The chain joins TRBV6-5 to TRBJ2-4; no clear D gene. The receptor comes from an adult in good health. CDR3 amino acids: CASSYGDIQYF. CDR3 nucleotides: TGTGCCAGCAGTTATGGTGACATTCAGTACTTC.